Reported below is one TCR beta chain. Per the study methods: Researchers report that nucleated cell counts were estimated from reference gene primer amplification. Libraries were prepared by immunoSEQ multiplex PCR; TCRdb keeps only in-frame clonotypes and omits some of them. The DNA was the basis for D and trimming; V, J and clone size are from that table. The repertoire has 330,000 or so clones, roughly nine tenths of them found once; the top ten carry 3.9%. The record originates from a study of blood T cell repertoires in COVID-19. For the study at large: The origin of the acute and convalescent COVID-19 samples was the United States, Italy and Spain.

V was trimmed by 5 bases and J by 0 bases, leaving 14 bases between them. Looked up from germline, CDR1 is SGHNT and CDR2 is YYREEE (reference sequence). The CDR3 extends over 15 amino acids. This TCR derives from an older woman with COVID-19, enrolled during active disease. Material for sequencing was peripheral blood. V is TRBV5-4 and J is TRBJ2-5, with D perhaps matching TRBD1 (6 bases). The CDR3 spells CASSQIQGYQETQYF. In DNA, the CDR3 is TGTGCCAGCAGTCAGATCCAGGGGTACCAAGAGACCCAGTACTTC.